This entry lists 2 T cell receptor beta chains sequenced from one sample in a study of cytomegalovirus exposure and HLA in healthy donors (dated by TCRdb to 2016 to 2017). Libraries were built with the immunoSEQ multiplex PCR assay. For the multiplex PCR, a mixture combining 60 forward primers for TCR Vbeta segments and 13 reverse primers for TCR Jbeta segments was used. TCRdb mirrors the immuneACCESS table, restricted to in-frame sequences. Some clones are absent from its copies; in checked studies, under half trace to an unresolved V gene, and the reason for the others is unknown. In all, the sample holds under 200,000 clones, and 87% of those were seen once. The ten largest clonotypes hold around 1% of the sample. Sequencing used PBMCs. The receptors derive from a boy aged 2 to 10 in good health and CMV-seronegative.

This chain connects TRBV18 to TRBJ2-3; the match to TRBD2 covers 13 bases. The J segment lost 14 bases and the V segment lost 6 bases, leaving 5 bases of the junction unmatched. Germline loops: CDR1 KGHSH, CDR2 LQKENI. The CDR3 sequence is 12 residues long. The CDR3 sequence is CASSGTSGNPYF. The CDR3 nucleotides are TGTGCCAGCTCGGGGACTAGCGGGAATCCGTATTTT.

The J gene is TRBJ2-5, the V gene TRBV10-1; possible D gene TRBD1, 5 bases. The J call may be faulty, since TRBJ2-7 better matches the DNA end. Per the germline V gene, CDR1 is WNHNN and CDR2 is SYGVQD (reference sequence). CDR3 length: 16 amino acids. CDR3 nucleotide sequence: TGCGCCAGCAACTCCAATAGGGGATCTCCCTCCTACGAGCAGTACTTC. It codes for CASNSNRGSPSYEQYF.